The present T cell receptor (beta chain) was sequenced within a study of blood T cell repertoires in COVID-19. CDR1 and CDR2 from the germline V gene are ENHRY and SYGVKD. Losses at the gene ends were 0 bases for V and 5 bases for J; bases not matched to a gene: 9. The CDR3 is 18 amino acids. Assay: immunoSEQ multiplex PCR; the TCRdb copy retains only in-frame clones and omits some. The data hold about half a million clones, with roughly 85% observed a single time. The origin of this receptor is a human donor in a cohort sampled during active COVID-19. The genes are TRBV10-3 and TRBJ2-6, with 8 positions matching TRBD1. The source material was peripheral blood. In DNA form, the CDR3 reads TGTGCCATCAGTGAGTCGAAGGGACAGGAGCCCCGGGCCAACGTCCTGACTTTC. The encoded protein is CAISESKGQEPRANVLTF.